Sequencing of this T cell receptor beta chain was carried out in a study of cytomegalovirus exposure and HLA in healthy donors. Whole-study findings and limits: Prior analysis indicated that the majority of TCR beta V segments exhibited productivity approximately 87% or approximately 30% of the time. The authors listed over 150 TCR beta chains as cytomegalovirus-associated. A later analysis linked a missense DCLRE1C variant to TCR beta V- and J-gene trimming.

The donors (healthy individuals) were bone marrow donors. Remarks on this clone: Its target is not known.

The PCR contained 60 Vbeta and 13 Jbeta primers. Clones were read by immunoSEQ multiplex PCR, and TCRdb kept only the in-frame ones, dropping some. The table has 150,000 to 200,000 clones, around 79% seen once. The CDR3 covers 15 residues. Germline CDR1 SGHAT, CDR2 FQDESV (reference sequence). V lost 2 bases and J lost 5; bases outside the gene matches: 4. The specimen sequenced was PBMCs. The sequence came from a woman between 45 and 65 years old in good health and CMV-seronegative. The chain employs TRBV11-1 and TRBJ2-3, with 10 bases matching TRBD2. Here the CDR3 DNA reads TGTGCCAGCAGCTTAATGTCTAGCGGGGGAGATACGCAGTATTTT. It translates to CASSLMSSGGDTQYF.